This is a list of T cell receptor beta chains from one sample in a study of cytomegalovirus exposure and HLA in healthy donors. Sequencing was performed with immunoSEQ multiplex PCR; in TCRdb, only in-frame clones are kept and a portion is missing. Of 200,000 to 250,000 clones listed, 70% to 90% are singletons. The specimen was PBMCs. The receptors stem from a man aged 30 to 45 in good health and CMV-seronegative. The CDR3 runs from the conserved cysteine through the conserved F or W. The order of the fields is D gene, V gene, J gene, CDR3 DNA, CDR3 protein. The D gene is left open where the match is weak.

NA,TRBV18,TRBJ1-1,TGTGCCAGCTCACCACCGGAGGTAGGGATCGGGAACACTGAAGCTTTCTTT,CASSPPEVGIGNTEAFF
NA,TRBV5-1,TRBJ1-3,TGCGCCAGCAGCTCCCAGGGCTCCGGAAACACCATATATTTT,CASSSQGSGNTIYF
TRBD2,TRBV5-1,TRBJ2-3,TGCGCCAGCAGCTTTCTAGCGGGGGGTGCAGATACGCAGTATTTT,CASSFLAGGADTQYF
NA,TRBV5-1,TRBJ1-2,TGCGCCAGCAGCGGACAGCCTGACCTTGCCCCCTATGGCTACACCTTC,CASSGQPDLAPYGYTF
TRBD2,TRBV28,TRBJ2-1,TGTGCCAGCAGCCTGGGGGGGTCTAGCGAGCAGTTCTTC,CASSLGGSSEQFF
TRBD2,TRBV4-1,TRBJ2-7,TGCGCCAGTCGTAGGACTAGCGGCATCTACGAGCAGTACTTC,CASRRTSGIYEQYF
TRBD1,TRBV5-6,TRBJ1-6,TGTGCCAGCAGCTTACGACAGGGAGGTTCACCCCTCCACTTT,CASSLRQGGSPLHF
TRBD2,TRBV29-1,TRBJ2-3,TGCCATGGCGGGGGAGCGGGAGGGGCGCAGTATTTT,CHGGGAGGAQYF
TRBD1,TRBV19,TRBJ1-1,TGTGCCAGTAGTTCCGGACAGGGCGGGGGGAACACTGAAGCTTTCTTT,CASSSGQGGGNTEAFF
NA,TRBV11-2,TRBJ2-5,TGTGCCAGCAGCTTAGTCCTAGTTCAAGAGACCCAGTACTTC,CASSLVLVQETQYF